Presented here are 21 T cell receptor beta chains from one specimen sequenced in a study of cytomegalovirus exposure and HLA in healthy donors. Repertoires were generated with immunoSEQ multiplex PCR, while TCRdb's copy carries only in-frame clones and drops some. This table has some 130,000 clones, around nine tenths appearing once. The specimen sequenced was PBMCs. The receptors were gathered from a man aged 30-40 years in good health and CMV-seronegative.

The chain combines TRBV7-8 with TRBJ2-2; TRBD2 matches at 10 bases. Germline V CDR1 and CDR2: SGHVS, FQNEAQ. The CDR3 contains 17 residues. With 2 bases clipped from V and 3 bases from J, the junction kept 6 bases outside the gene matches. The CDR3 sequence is CASSLNLLAGDTGELFF. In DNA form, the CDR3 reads TGTGCCAGCAGCTTAAATTTGCTAGCGGGAGACACCGGGGAGCTGTTTTTT. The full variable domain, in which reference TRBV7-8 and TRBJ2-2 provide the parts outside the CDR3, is GAGVSQSPRYKVAKRGQDVALRCDPISGHVSLFWYQQALGQGPEFLTYFQNEAQLDKSGLPSDRFFAERPEGSVSTLKIQRTQQEDSAVYLCASSLNLLAGDTGELFFGEGSRLTVL.

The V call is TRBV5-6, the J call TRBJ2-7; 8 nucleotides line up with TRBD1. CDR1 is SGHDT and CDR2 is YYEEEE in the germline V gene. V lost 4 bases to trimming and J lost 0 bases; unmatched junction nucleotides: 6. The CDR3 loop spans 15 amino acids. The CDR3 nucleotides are TGTGCCAGCAGCCCCGGACAGGGTAACTCCTACGAGCAGTACTTC. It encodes CASSPGQGNSYEQYF.

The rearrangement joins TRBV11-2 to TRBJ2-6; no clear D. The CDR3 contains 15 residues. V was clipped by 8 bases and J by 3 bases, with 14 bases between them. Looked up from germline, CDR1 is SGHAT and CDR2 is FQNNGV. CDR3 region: CASPLVQDGANVLTF. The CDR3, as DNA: TGTGCCAGCCCCCTCGTCCAGGATGGGGCCAACGTCCTGACTTTC. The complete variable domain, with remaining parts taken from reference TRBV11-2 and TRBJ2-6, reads EAGVAQSPRYKIIEKRQSVAFWCNPISGHATLYWYQQILGQGPKLLIQFQNNGVVDDSQLPKDRFSAERLKGVDSTLKIQPAKLEDSAVYLCASPLVQDGANVLTFGAGSRLTVL.

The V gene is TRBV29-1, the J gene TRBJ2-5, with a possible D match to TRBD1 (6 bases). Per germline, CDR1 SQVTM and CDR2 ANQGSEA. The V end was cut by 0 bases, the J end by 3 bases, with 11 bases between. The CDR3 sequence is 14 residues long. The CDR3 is CSVEDGGVEETQYF. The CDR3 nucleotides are TGCAGCGTTGAAGATGGGGGCGTTGAAGAGACCCAGTACTTC. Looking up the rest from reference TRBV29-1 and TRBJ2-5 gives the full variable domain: SAVISQKPSRDICQRGTSLTIQCQVDSQVTMMFWYRQQPGQSLTLIATANQGSEATYESGFVIDKFPISRPNLTFSTLTVSNMSPEDSSIYLCSVEDGGVEETQYFGPGTRLLVL.

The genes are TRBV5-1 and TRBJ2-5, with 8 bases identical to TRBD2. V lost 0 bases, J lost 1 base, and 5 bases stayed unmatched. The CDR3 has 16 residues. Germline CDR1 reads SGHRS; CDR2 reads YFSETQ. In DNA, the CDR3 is TGCGCCAGCAGCTTGGCCGGGCGGGGGGCCCAAGAGACCCAGTACTTC. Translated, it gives CASSLAGRGAQETQYF.

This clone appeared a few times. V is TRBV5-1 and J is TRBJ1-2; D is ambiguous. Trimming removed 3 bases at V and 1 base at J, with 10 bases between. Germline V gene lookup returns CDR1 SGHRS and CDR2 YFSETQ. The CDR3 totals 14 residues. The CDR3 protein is CASSSLGVNYGYTF. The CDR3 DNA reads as TGCGCCAGCAGCTCCCTCGGGGTTAACTATGGCTACACCTTC.

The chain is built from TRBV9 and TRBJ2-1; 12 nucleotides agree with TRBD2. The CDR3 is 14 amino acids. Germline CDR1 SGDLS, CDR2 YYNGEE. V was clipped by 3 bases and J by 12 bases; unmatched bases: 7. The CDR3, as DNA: TGTGCCAGCAGCGACCTACTAGCGGGAGGTGGGCAGTTCTTC. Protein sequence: CASSDLLAGGGQFF.

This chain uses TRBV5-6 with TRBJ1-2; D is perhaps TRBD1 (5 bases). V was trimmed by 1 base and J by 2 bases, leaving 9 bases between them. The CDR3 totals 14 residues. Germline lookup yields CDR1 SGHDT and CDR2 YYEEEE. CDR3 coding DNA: TGTGCCAGCAGCTTGACAGGAGGGAACTATGGCTACACCTTC. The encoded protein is CASSLTGGNYGYTF.

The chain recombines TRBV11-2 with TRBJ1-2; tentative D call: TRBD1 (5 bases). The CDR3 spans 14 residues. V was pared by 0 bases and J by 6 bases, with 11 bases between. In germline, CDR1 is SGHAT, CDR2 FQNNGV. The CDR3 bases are TGTGCCAGCAGCTTAGATCCGACAGACCATGGCTACACCTTC. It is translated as CASSLDPTDHGYTF.

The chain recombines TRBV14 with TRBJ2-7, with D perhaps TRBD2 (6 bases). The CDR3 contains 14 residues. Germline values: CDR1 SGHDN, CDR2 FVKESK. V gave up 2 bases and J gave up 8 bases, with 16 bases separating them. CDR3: CASSQSPDGGKQYF. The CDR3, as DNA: TGTGCCAGCAGCCAAAGTCCCGACGGGGGTAAGCAGTACTTC.

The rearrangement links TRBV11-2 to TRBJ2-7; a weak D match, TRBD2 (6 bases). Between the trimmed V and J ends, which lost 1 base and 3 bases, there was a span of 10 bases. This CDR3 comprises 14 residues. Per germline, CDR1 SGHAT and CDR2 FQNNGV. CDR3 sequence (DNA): TGTGCCAGCAGCTTAGCGGGACTTGGCTACGAGCAGTACTTC. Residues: CASSLAGLGYEQYF.

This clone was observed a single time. The CDR3 protein is CASSRLAGVEQFF. The CDR3 DNA reads as TGTGCCAGTAGTAGGCTAGCGGGAGTTGAGCAGTTCTTC. This rearrangement joins TRBV19 to TRBJ2-1; 10 bases are shared with TRBD2. This CDR3 region has 13 residues. Trimming at V came to 4 bases and at J to 9 bases, leaving 3 bases not matched to a gene. Germline V gene data show CDR1 as LNHDA and CDR2 as SQIVND (reference sequence).

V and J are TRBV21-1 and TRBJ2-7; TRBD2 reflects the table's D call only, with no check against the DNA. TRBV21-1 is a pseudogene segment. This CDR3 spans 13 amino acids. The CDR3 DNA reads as TGTGCCAGCAGGGGGGGGAATCTCTACGAGCAGTACTTC. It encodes CASRGGNLYEQYF.

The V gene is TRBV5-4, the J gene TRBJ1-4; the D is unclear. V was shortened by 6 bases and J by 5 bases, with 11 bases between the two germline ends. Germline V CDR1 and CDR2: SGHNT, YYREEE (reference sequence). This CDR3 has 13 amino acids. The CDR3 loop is CASTFDGNEKLFF. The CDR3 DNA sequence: TGTGCCAGCACCTTCGACGGGAATGAAAAACTGTTTTTT.

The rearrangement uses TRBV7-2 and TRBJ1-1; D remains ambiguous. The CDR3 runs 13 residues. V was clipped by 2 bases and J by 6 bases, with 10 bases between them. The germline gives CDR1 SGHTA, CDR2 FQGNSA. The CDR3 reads CASSLIESPEAFF. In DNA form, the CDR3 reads TGTGCCAGCAGCTTAATTGAGTCTCCTGAAGCTTTCTTT.

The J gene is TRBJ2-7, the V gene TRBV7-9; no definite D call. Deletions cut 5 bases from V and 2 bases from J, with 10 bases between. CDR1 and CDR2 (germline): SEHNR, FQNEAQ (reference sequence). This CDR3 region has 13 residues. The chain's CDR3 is CASSGEVAYEQYF. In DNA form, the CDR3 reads TGTGCCAGCAGCGGTGAGGTTGCCTACGAGCAGTACTTC.

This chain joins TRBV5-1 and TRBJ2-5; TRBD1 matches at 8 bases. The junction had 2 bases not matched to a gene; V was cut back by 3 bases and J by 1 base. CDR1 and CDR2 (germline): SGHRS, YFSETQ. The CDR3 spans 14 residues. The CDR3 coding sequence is TGCGCCAGCAGCTCCAGGGGGCCCCAAGAGACCCAGTACTTC. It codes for CASSSRGPQETQYF.

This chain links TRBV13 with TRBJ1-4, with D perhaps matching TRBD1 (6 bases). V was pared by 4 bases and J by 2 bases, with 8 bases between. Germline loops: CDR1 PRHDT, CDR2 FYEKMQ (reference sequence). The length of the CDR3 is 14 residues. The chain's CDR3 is CASSYRETNEKLFF. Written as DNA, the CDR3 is TGTGCCAGCAGCTACAGGGAGACTAATGAAAAACTGTTTTTT.

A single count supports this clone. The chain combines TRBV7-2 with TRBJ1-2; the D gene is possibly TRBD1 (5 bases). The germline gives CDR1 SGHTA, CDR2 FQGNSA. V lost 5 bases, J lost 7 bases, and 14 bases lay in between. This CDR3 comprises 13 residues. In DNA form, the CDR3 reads TGTGCCAGCAGCCTCGGACAAACGCGTGGCTACACCTTC. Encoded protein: CASSLGQTRGYTF.

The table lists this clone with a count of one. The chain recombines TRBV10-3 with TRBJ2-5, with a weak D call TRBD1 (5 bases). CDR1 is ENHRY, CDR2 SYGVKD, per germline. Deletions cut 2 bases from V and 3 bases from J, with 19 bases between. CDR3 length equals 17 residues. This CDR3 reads CAISEAVGRVAKETQYF. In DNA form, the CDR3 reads TGTGCCATCAGTGAGGCGGTCGGCAGGGTAGCCAAAGAGACCCAGTACTTC.

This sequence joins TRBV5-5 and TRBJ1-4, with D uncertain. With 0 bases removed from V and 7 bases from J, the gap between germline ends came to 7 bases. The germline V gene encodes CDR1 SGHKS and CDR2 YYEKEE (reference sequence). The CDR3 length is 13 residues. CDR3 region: CASSLGSGEKLFF. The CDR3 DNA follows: TGTGCCAGCAGCTTGGGGTCGGGTGAAAAACTGTTTTTT.